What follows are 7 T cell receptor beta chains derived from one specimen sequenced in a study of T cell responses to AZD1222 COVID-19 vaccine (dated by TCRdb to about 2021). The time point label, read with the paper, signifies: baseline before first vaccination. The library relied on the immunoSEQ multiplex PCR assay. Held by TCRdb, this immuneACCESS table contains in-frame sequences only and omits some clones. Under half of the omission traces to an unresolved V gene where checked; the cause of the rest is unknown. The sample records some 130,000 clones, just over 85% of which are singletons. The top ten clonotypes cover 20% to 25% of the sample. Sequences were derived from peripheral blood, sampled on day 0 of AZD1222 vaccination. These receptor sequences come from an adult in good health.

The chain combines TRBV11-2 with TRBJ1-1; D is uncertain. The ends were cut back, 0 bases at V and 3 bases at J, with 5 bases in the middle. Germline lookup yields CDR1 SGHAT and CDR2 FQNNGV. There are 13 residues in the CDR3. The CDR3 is CASSLDQYTEAFF. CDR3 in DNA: TGTGCCAGCAGCTTAGACCAGTACACTGAAGCTTTCTTT.

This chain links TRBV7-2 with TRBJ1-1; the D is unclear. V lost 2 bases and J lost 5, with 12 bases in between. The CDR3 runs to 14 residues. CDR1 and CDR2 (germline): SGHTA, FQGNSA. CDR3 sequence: CASSLRSQRTEAFF. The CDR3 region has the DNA TGTGCCAGCAGCTTAAGGTCGCAGAGGACTGAAGCTTTCTTT. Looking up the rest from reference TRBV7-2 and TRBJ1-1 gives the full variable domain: GAGVSQSPSNKVTEKGKDVELRCDPISGHTALYWYRQSLGQGLEFLIYFQGNSAPDKSGLPSDRFSAERTGGSVSTLTIQRTQQEDSAVYLCASSLRSQRTEAFFGQGTRLTVV.

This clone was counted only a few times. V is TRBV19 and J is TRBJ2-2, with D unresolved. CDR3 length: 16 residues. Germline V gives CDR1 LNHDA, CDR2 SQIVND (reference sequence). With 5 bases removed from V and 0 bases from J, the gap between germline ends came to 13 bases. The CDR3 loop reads CASSLLGQTNTGELFF. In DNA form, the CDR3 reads TGTGCCAGTAGTCTGTTAGGGCAGACGAACACCGGGGAGCTGTTTTTT.

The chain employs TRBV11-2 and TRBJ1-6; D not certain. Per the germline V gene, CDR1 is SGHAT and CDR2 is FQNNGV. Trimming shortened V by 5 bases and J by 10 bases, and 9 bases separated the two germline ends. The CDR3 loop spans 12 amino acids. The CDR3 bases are TGTGCCAGCAGCCACACGAGCTCACCCCTCCACTTT. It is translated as CASSHTSSPLHF.

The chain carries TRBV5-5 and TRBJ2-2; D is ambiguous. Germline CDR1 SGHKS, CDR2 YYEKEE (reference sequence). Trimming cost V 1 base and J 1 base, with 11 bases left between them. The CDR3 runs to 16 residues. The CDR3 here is CASSLTEQMNTGELFF. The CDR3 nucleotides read TGTGCCAGCAGCTTGACAGAACAGATGAACACCGGGGAGCTGTTTTTT.

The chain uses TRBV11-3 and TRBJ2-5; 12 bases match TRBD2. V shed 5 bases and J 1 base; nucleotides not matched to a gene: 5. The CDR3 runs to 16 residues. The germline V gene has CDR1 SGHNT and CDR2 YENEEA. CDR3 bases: TGTGCCAGCAGCCGTGGACTAGCGGGACTCCAAGAGACCCAGTACTTC. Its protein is CASSRGLAGLQETQYF.

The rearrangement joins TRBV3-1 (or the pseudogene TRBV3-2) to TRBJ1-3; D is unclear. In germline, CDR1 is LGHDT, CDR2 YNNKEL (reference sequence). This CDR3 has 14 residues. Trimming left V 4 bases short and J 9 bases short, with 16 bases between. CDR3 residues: CASSPLSTPSTIYF. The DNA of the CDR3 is TGTGCCAGCAGCCCCCTATCCACCCCCAGCACCATATATTTT.